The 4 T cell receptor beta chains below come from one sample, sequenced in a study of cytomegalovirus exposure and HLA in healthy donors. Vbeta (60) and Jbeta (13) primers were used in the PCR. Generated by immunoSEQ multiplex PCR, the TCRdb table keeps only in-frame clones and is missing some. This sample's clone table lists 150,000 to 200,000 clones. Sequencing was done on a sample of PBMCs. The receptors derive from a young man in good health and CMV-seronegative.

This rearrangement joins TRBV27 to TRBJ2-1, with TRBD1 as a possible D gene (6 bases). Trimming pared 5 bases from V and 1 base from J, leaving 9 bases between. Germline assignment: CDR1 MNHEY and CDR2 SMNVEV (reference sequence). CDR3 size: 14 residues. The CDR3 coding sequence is TGTGCCAGCAGTACAGGGTTTTCCTACAATGAGCAGTTCTTC. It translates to CASSTGFSYNEQFF.

Written as DNA, the CDR3 is TGTGCCAGCAGCCAAGACTATGCGGGGGGGGCCACAGATACGCAGTATTTT. The encoded protein is CASSQDYAGGATDTQYF. This chain joins TRBV14 and TRBJ2-3, with 9 nucleotides matching TRBD2. Germline values: CDR1 SGHDN, CDR2 FVKESK. The CDR3 sequence is 17 residues long. After removal of 0 bases from V and 2 bases from J, the junction contained 6 bases not matched to a gene.

The CDR3 sequence: CASSSGQVNNEQFF. The CDR3, as DNA: TGTGCCAGCAGCTCGGGACAGGTCAACAATGAGCAGTTCTTC. The chain uses TRBV5-8 and TRBJ2-1; 8 nucleotides match TRBD1. CDR3 size: 14 residues. CDR1 SGHTS and CDR2 YDEGEE come from the germline V gene. J lost 5 bases, V lost 3 bases, and 4 bases had no gene match.

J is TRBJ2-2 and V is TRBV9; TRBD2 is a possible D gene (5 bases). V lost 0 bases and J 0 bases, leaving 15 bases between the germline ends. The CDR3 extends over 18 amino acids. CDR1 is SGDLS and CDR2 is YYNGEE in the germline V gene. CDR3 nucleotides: TGTGCCAGCAGCGTAGAAGCGGCCCATCCATCGAACACCGGGGAGCTGTTTTTT. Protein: CASSVEAAHPSNTGELFF.